These T cell receptor beta chains were read from a single sample in a study of T cells in Graves' hyperthyroidism and ophthalmopathy. TCRdb reanalysed the multiplex PCR reads using MiXCR and keeps one entry per CDR3 protein. The sample consists of some 570,000 distinct CDR3 sequences, over 15% of them appearing once. What was sequenced was blood. The receptors were sampled from a woman younger than 35 with Graves' ophthalmopathy. Each CDR3 is given with its conserved first and last residue. The order of the fields is clone size, D gene, J gene, V gene, CDR3 DNA, CDR3 protein. A D gene is named only where the DNA matches it firmly. Expanded clones get a size class; other rows say once, few or many, or leave the size out.

size: many
D: .
J: TRBJ2-7
V: TRBV20-1
DNA: TGCAGTGCTAGAGGACAGGAGGCGTACGAGCAGTACTTC
CDR3: CSARGQEAYEQYF

size: few
D: TRBD2
J: TRBJ2-2
V: TRBV7-3
DNA: TGTGCCAGCAGCTCCCGGACTAGCGGGGCCTCCGGGGAGCTGTTTTTT
CDR3: CASSSRTSGASGELFF

size: .
D: .
J: TRBJ2-1
V: TRBV20-1
DNA: TGCAGTGCCTCTCGGGAATCCCGTTACGGTGAGCAGTTCTTC
CDR3: CSASRESRYGEQFF

size: many
D: .
J: TRBJ1-6
V: TRBV6-1
DNA: TGTGCCAGCCGAACACTGGACGCGAGTTCTTCACCCCTCCACTTT
CDR3: CASRTLDASSSPLHF

size: .
D: TRBD1
J: TRBJ2-7
V: TRBV19
DNA: TGTGCCAGTAGCCAAGGACAGGAACCATACGAGCAGTACTTC
CDR3: CASSQGQEPYEQYF

size: .
D: .
J: TRBJ1-5
V: TRBV28
DNA: TGTGCCAGCAGTTTGTCCAGAATCTACCCCCAGCATTTT
CDR3: CASSLSRIYPQHF

size: many
D: TRBD1
J: TRBJ2-1
V: TRBV20-1
DNA: TGCAGTGCTAGTCCTGGACAGGGCGTTGAGGGCAATGAGCAGTTCTTC
CDR3: CSASPGQGVEGNEQFF

size: many
D: .
J: TRBJ2-1
V: TRBV20-1
DNA: TGCAGTGCCCGTCCCTCGTGGGGTGAGCAGTTCTTC
CDR3: CSARPSWGEQFF

size: .
D: .
J: TRBJ1-3
V: TRBV9
DNA: TGTGCCAGCAGCGTAGCCCTTAACTCTGGAAACACCATATATTTT
CDR3: CASSVALNSGNTIYF

size: many
D: TRBD1
J: TRBJ2-4
V: TRBV28
DNA: TGTGCCAGCAGTTCCCCGGACAGGATGAACATTCAGTACTTC
CDR3: CASSSPDRMNIQYF

size: .
D: .
J: TRBJ2-7
V: TRBV5-5
DNA: TGTGCCAGCAGCTTGCTAGTGCTAGCTGGCGAGCAGTACTTC
CDR3: CASSLLVLAGEQYF

size: many
D: .
J: TRBJ2-3
V: TRBV15
DNA: TGTGCCACCAGCAGTCCGTCCCGGGGACCAGATACGCAGTATTTT
CDR3: CATSSPSRGPDTQYF

size: many
D: .
J: TRBJ2-1
V: TRBV30
DNA: TGTGCCTGGCGTAGCGACTACAATGAGCAGTTCTTC
CDR3: CAWRSDYNEQFF

size: .
D: TRBD1
J: TRBJ1-5
V: TRBV30
DNA: TGTGCCTGGGACAGGGGGCGAGATCAGCCCCAGCATTTT
CDR3: CAWDRGRDQPQHF

size: many
D: .
J: TRBJ2-1
V: TRBV7-6
DNA: TGTGCCAGCAGCTTAGTTGCGGGGGCGCATAATGAGCAGTTCTTC
CDR3: CASSLVAGAHNEQFF

size: many
D: .
J: TRBJ2-7
V: TRBV2
DNA: TGTGCCAGCAGTGTAGAGGGGTACAACTACGAGCAGTACTTC
CDR3: CASSVEGYNYEQYF

size: many
D: TRBD1
J: TRBJ1-1
V: TRBV6-1
DNA: TGTGCCAGCAGAAAGTCACAGGGGGCGGACACTGAAGCTTTCTTT
CDR3: CASRKSQGADTEAFF

size: many
D: .
J: TRBJ1-4
V: TRBV30
DNA: TGTGCCTGGAGTCCGGGACGCGAAAAACTGTTTTTT
CDR3: CAWSPGREKLFF

size: .
D: .
J: TRBJ2-3
V: TRBV29-1
DNA: TGCAGCGCGCCGTGGCAGGACACAGATACGCAGTATTTT
CDR3: CSAPWQDTDTQYF

size: .
D: TRBD2
J: TRBJ2-2
V: TRBV6-4
DNA: TGTGCCAGCAGTGACTCGAGCGGGGGGGACACCGGGGAGCTGTTTTTT
CDR3: CASSDSSGGDTGELFF

size: .
D: .
J: TRBJ1-5
V: TRBV4-1
DNA: TGCGCCAGCAGCCCCGACAGGAGTAGCAATCAGCCCCAGCATTTT
CDR3: CASSPDRSSNQPQHF

size: few
D: .
J: TRBJ2-2
V: TRBV28
DNA: TGTGCCAGCAGTTCCCCGGCGATGGGGGCGCGGGATTCGGACACCGGGGAGCTGTTTTTT
CDR3: CASSSPAMGARDSDTGELFF

size: .
D: TRBD2
J: TRBJ2-1
V: TRBV2
DNA: TGTGCCAGCAGTGGGACTAGCGAGGTTAGTGAGCAGTTCTTC
CDR3: CASSGTSEVSEQFF

size: many
D: TRBD2
J: TRBJ2-2
V: TRBV12-5
DNA: TGTGCTAGTGGTTTGGTACCGGTACTAGCGGGGGAGCCATGGACCGGGGAGCTGTTTTTT
CDR3: CASGLVPVLAGEPWTGELFF

size: many
D: .
J: TRBJ1-1
V: TRBV4-1
DNA: TGCGCCAGCAGCCAAGACAGCTTCAACACTGAAGCTTTCTTT
CDR3: CASSQDSFNTEAFF

size: many
D: .
J: TRBJ2-5
V: TRBV6-1
DNA: TGTGCCAGCAGGGTCCCCGACGGGGGCGGAGAGACCCAGTACTTC
CDR3: CASRVPDGGGETQYF

size: many
D: .
J: TRBJ1-2
V: TRBV28
DNA: TGTGCCAGCAGAAGAAGGGAGAGACGGCCCTTAGAAGGCTACACCTTC
CDR3: CASRRRERRPLEGYTF

size: few
D: .
J: TRBJ2-7
V: TRBV20-1
DNA: TGCAGTGCTAGGGACAACCGGGCCTACGAGCAGTACTTC
CDR3: CSARDNRAYEQYF

size: few
D: .
J: TRBJ2-7
V: TRBV20-1
DNA: TGCAGTGCTAGAGAATCGAAAGTACTAGCAAAAAGGTACGAGCAGTACTTC
CDR3: CSARESKVLAKRYEQYF

size: .
D: .
J: TRBJ2-3
V: TRBV15
DNA: TGTGCCACCATCGACGGACGCCCTTCGCAGTATTTT
CDR3: CATIDGRPSQYF

size: many
D: TRBD2
J: TRBJ2-7
V: TRBV5-1
DNA: TGCGCCAGCAGCGCGGGACTAGCGGTCTACGAGCAGTACTTC
CDR3: CASSAGLAVYEQYF

size: .
D: TRBD2
J: TRBJ2-7
V: TRBV12-3/TRBV12-4
DNA: TGTGCCAGCAGTTTGGGCGGGGGGATCTCCTACGACCAGTACTTC
CDR3: CASSLGGGISYDQYF

size: few
D: .
J: TRBJ1-5
V: TRBV15
DNA: TGTGCCACCAGCAGAGATCTTGGAGGGAATCAGCCCCAGCATTTT
CDR3: CATSRDLGGNQPQHF

size: many
D: .
J: TRBJ2-7
V: TRBV6-2/TRBV6-3
DNA: TGTGCCAGCAGTTCCTCCGGGACCAATATTATATACGAGCAGTACTTC
CDR3: CASSSSGTNIIYEQYF

size: many
D: .
J: TRBJ2-7
V: TRBV28
DNA: TGTGCCACCCACCCGGGACTTTCCTACGAGCAGTACTTC
CDR3: CATHPGLSYEQYF

size: .
D: .
J: TRBJ1-2
V: TRBV15
DNA: TGTGCCACCAGCAGAGATTATCAGGGATTGAGTGGCTACACCTTC
CDR3: CATSRDYQGLSGYTF

size: few
D: TRBD1
J: TRBJ1-2
V: TRBV5-6
DNA: TGTGCCAGCAGCGTGCCGGGACAGGGGAACTATGGCTGCACCTTC
CDR3: CASSVPGQGNYGCTF

size: many
D: .
J: TRBJ2-5
V: TRBV11-2
DNA: TGTGCCAGCAGCCCTATAACCGGGACCCAAGAGACCCAGTACTTC
CDR3: CASSPITGTQETQYF

size: once
D: TRBD2
J: TRBJ2-6
V: TRBV19
DNA: TGTGCCAGTACTAGCGGGAGCTCTGGGGCCAACGTCCTGACTTTC
CDR3: CASTSGSSGANVLTF

size: .
D: .
J: TRBJ2-7
V: TRBV6-1
DNA: TGTGCCAGCAGTCCGCCGGGACCAAAAAGCTCCTACGAGCAGTACTTC
CDR3: CASSPPGPKSSYEQYF

size: few
D: .
J: TRBJ2-1
V: TRBV30
DNA: TGTGCCTGGAGCTTTCGGCAGAATAACAATGAGCAGTTCTTC
CDR3: CAWSFRQNNNEQFF

size: many
D: TRBD1
J: TRBJ2-7
V: TRBV28
DNA: TGTGCCAGCAGTTTATCCACCCCGGGACAGCTTAAATACTTCTACTCCTACGAGCAGTACTTC
CDR3: CASSLSTPGQLKYFYSYEQYF

size: .
D: .
J: TRBJ2-7
V: TRBV6-2/TRBV6-3
DNA: TGTGCCACCTTAAAACAATTGGCCCACGAGCAGTACTTC
CDR3: CATLKQLAHEQYF

size: few
D: TRBD1
J: TRBJ2-6
V: TRBV19
DNA: TGTGCCAGTAACCCATCCTTGAGGGGGCGCTTTGGGGCCAACGTCCTGACTTTC
CDR3: CASNPSLRGRFGANVLTF

size: few
D: TRBD2
J: TRBJ2-5
V: TRBV20-1
DNA: TGCAGTGCTAGGGCCGGGACTAGACAAGAGACCCAGTACTTC
CDR3: CSARAGTRQETQYF

size: .
D: .
J: TRBJ1-1
V: TRBV12-3/TRBV12-4
DNA: TGTGCCAGCAGTTTCGGTACGTCAGAAGCTTTCTTT
CDR3: CASSFGTSEAFF

size: many
D: TRBD1
J: TRBJ1-2
V: TRBV3-1
DNA: TGTGCCAGCAGCTCTTCAGGGGGCGCCAACTATGGCTACACCTTC
CDR3: CASSSSGGANYGYTF

size: few
D: .
J: TRBJ2-1
V: TRBV6-2/TRBV6-3
DNA: TGTGCCAGCAGTAGCAAGGGCCCCCGCTTTCCCGGCTACAATGAGCAGTTCTTC
CDR3: CASSSKGPRFPGYNEQFF

size: many
D: TRBD2
J: TRBJ2-5
V: TRBV4-1
DNA: TGCGCCAGCAGCCACGACGGACTAGCGGGGGAAGAGACCCAGTACTTC
CDR3: CASSHDGLAGEETQYF

size: few
D: .
J: TRBJ2-1
V: TRBV19
DNA: TGTGCCAGTAGTATGCAAGGCTATGAGCAGTTCTTC
CDR3: CASSMQGYEQFF

size: .
D: .
J: TRBJ1-1
V: TRBV6-5
DNA: TGTGCCAGCAGTTACAAGAGGGAAAATCGCACTGAAGCTTTCTTT
CDR3: CASSYKRENRTEAFF